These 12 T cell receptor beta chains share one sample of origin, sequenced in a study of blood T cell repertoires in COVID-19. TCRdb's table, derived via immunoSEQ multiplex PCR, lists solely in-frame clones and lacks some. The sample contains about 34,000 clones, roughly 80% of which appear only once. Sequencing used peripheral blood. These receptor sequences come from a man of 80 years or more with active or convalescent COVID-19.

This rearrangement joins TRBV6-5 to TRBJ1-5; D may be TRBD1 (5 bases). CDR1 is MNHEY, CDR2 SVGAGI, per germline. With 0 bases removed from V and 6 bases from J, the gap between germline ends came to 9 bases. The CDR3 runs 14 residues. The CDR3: CASSYSGGGQPQHF. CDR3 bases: TGTGCCAGCAGTTACTCCGGGGGTGGTCAGCCCCAGCATTTT.

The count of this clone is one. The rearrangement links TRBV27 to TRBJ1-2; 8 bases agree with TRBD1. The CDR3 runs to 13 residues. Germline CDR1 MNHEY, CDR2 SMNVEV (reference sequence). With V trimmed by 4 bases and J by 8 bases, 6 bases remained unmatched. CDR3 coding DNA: TGTGCCAGCAGTTCTCAGGGGGCGGGGGGCTACACCTTC. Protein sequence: CASSSQGAGGYTF.

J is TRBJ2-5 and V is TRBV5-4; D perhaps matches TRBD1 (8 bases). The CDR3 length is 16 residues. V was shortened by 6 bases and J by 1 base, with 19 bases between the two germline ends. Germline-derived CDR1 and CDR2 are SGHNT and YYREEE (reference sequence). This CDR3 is CASTQGASGPQETQYF. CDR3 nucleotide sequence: TGTGCCAGCACCCAGGGGGCTAGCGGCCCCCAAGAGACCCAGTACTTC.

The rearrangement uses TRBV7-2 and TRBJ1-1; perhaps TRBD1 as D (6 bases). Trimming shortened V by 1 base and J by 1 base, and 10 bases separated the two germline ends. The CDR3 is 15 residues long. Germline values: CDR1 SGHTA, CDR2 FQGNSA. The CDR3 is CASSLVGGANTEAFF. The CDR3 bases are TGTGCCAGCAGCTTAGTGGGGGGGGCGAACACTGAAGCTTTCTTT.

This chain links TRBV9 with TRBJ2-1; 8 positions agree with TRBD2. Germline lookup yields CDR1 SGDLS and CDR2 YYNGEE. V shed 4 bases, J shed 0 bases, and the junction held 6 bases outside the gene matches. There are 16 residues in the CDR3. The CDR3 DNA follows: TGTGCCAGCAGCCCCCTAGCGGGCTTCTCCTACAATGAGCAGTTCTTC. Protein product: CASSPLAGFSYNEQFF.

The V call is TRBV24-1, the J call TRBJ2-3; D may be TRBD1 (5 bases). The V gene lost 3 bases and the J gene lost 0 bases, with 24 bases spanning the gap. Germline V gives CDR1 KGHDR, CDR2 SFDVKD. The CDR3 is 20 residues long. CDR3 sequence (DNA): TGTGCCACCAGTGATCCCGCTCAGGCGGCGACAGCGACCAGCACAGATACGCAGTATTTT. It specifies CATSDPAQAATATSTDTQYF.

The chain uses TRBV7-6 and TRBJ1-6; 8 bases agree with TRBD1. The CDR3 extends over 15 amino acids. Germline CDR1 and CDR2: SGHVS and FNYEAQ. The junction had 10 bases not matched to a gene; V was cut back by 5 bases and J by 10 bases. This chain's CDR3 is CASSTRGQGFSPLHF. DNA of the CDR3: TGTGCCAGCAGCACCCGTGGACAGGGTTTCTCACCCCTCCACTTT.

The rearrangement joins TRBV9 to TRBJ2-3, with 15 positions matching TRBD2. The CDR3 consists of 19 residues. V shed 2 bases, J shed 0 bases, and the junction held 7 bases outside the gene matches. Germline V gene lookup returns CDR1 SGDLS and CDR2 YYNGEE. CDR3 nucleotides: TGTGCCAGCAGCGTCCTCGGACTAGCGGGAGGGTCTAGCACAGATACGCAGTATTTT. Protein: CASSVLGLAGGSSTDTQYF.

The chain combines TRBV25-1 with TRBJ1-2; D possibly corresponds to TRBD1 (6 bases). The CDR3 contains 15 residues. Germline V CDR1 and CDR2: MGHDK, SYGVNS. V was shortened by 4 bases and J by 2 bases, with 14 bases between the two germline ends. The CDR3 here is CASSGGGPLNYGYTF. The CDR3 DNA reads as TGTGCCAGCAGTGGGGGGGGCCCCCTCAACTATGGCTACACCTTC.

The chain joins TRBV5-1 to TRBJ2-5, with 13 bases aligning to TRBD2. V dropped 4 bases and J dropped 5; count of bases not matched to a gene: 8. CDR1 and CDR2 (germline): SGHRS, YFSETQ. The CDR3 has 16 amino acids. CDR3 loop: CASSAGTSGMGETQYF. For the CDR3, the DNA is TGCGCCAGCAGCGCGGGGACTAGCGGGATGGGTGAGACCCAGTACTTC.

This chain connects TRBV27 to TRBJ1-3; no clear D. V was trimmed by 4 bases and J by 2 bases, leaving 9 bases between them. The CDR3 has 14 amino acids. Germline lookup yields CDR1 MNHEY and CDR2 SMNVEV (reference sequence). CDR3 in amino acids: CASSYQATGNTIYF. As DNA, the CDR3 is TGTGCCAGCAGTTACCAGGCTACTGGAAACACCATATATTTT.

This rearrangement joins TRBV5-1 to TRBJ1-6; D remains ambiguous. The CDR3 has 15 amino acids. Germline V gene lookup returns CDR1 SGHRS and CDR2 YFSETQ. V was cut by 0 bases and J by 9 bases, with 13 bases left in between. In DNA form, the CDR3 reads TGCGCCAGCAGCTTGGCGAACCCACGGGGTTCACCCCTCCACTTT. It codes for CASSLANPRGSPLHF. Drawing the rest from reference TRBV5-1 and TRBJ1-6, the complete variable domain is KAGVTQTPRYLIKTRGQQVTLSCSPISGHRSVSWYQQTPGQGLQFLFEYFSETQRNKGNFPGRFSGRQFSNSRSEMNVSTLELGDSALYLCASSLANPRGSPLHFGNGTRLTVT.